These 10 T cell receptor beta chains originate from one sample sequenced in a study of cytomegalovirus exposure and HLA in healthy donors. The PCR used 60 Vbeta and 13 Jbeta primers. Sequenced by immunoSEQ multiplex PCR; TCRdb stores in-frame clones only, minus some. The sample records about 140,000 clones, approximately 61% being singletons. The sequencing input was PBMCs. The receptors stem from a human donor in good health.

This sequence joins TRBV13 and TRBJ2-7; 8 nucleotides line up with TRBD2. Germline V gene sequence: CDR1 PRHDT, CDR2 FYEKMQ (reference sequence). The CDR3 length is 15 residues. Unmatched junction bases numbered 8, after V lost 7 bases and J lost 0 bases. The CDR3 sequence is CASTDGGGPSYEQYF. CDR3 sequence (DNA): TGTGCCAGCACCGACGGGGGGGGGCCCTCCTACGAGCAGTACTTC.

The rearrangement links TRBV25-1 to TRBJ1-5; D is possibly TRBD1 (5 bases). Deletions cut 1 base from V and 7 bases from J, with 5 bases between. The CDR3 has 12 residues. Germline CDR1 is MGHDK and CDR2 is SYGVNS. The CDR3, as DNA: TGTGCCAGCAGTGAATGGGGCCAGCCCCAGCATTTT. It is translated as CASSEWGQPQHF.

This clone was seen only a few times. The chain carries TRBV28 and TRBJ2-7; 14 nucleotides line up with TRBD2. The V gene end was trimmed by 7 bases and the J gene end by 4 bases; junction bases not matched to a gene: 30. The CDR3 spans 23 residues. Germline V CDR1 and CDR2: MDHEN, SYDVKM. This CDR3 reads CASTDWDISPEGTSGRSRYEQYF. Here the CDR3 DNA reads TGTGCCAGCACCGACTGGGACATTTCCCCTGAAGGGACTAGCGGGAGATCCAGGTACGAGCAGTACTTC. Variable domain in full (rest from reference TRBV28 and TRBJ2-7): DVKVTQSSRYLVKRTGEKVFLECVQDMDHENMFWYRQDPGLGLRLIYFSYDVKMKEKGDIPEGYSVSREKKERFSLILESASTNQTSMYLCASTDWDISPEGTSGRSRYEQYFGPGTRLTVT.

This chain uses TRBV5-1 with TRBJ2-7, with D maybe TRBD1 (5 bases). Trimming took 2 bases from V and 0 from J, leaving 12 bases between them. The CDR3 is 15 residues long. Per the germline V gene, CDR1 is SGHRS and CDR2 is YFSETQ. For the CDR3, the DNA is TGCGCCAGCAGCTTACAGGATTCTAGCTCCTACGAGCAGTACTTC. It encodes CASSLQDSSSYEQYF.

Only a few counts were recorded for this clone. The chain couples TRBV5-1 to TRBJ2-3, with TRBD1 as a possible D gene (6 bases). Germline lookup yields CDR1 SGHRS and CDR2 YFSETQ. The ends were cut back, 0 bases at V and 4 bases at J, with 12 bases in the middle. The CDR3 loop spans 15 amino acids. CDR3 in amino acids: CASSLVGRGPDTQYF. Here the CDR3 DNA reads TGCGCCAGCAGCTTGGTTGGCAGGGGCCCAGATACGCAGTATTTT.

The rearrangement uses TRBV28 and TRBJ2-7; D call uncertain. V dropped 1 base and J dropped 5 bases, with 6 bases sitting between them. CDR1 is MDHEN, CDR2 SYDVKM, per germline. The CDR3 is made up of 12 amino acids. The CDR3 here is CASSLLENEQYF. In nucleotides, the CDR3 is TGTGCCAGCAGTTTATTGGAGAACGAGCAGTACTTC.

This clone was seen once. The gene calls are TRBV7-8 and TRBJ2-1, with 13 positions matching TRBD2. After removal of 0 bases from V and 8 bases from J, the junction contained 7 bases not matched to a gene. This CDR3 has 17 amino acids. Germline V gene data show CDR1 as SGHVS and CDR2 as FQNEAQ. CDR3 residues: CASSLAGLAGVTDEQFF. DNA for the CDR3: TGTGCCAGCAGCTTAGCTGGACTAGCGGGAGTTACGGATGAGCAGTTCTTC.

This clone occurred a few times. The genes are TRBV6-4 and TRBJ2-7; D is perhaps TRBD1 (5 bases). CDR3 size: 12 residues. Between the trimmed V and J ends, which lost 6 bases and 4 bases, there was a span of 10 bases. CDR1 is MRHNA, CDR2 SNTAGT, per germline. CDR3 protein: CASSPDRYEQYF. In nucleotides, the CDR3 is TGTGCCAGCAGCCCCGACAGATACGAGCAGTACTTC.

V usage is TRBV7-9 and J usage is TRBJ2-1, with TRBD1 matching 9 bases. Unmatched junction bases numbered 6, after V lost 2 bases and J lost 7 bases. Per germline, CDR1 SEHNR and CDR2 FQNEAQ (reference sequence). The CDR3 is 15 amino acids. The DNA for the CDR3 is TGTGCCAGCAGCTTACTTGGACAGGGGTTAAATGAGCAGTTCTTC. This gives the protein CASSLLGQGLNEQFF.

This chain links TRBV6-5 with TRBJ1-5, with D maybe TRBD1 (6 bases). Germline V gene sequence: CDR1 MNHEY, CDR2 SVGAGI. Trimming took off 9 bases at V and 3 bases at J, with 12 bases between the two ends. The CDR3 runs to 13 residues. The CDR3 sequence is CASLQGNNQPQHF. The CDR3 DNA sequence: TGTGCCAGTCTCCAGGGGAACAATCAGCCCCAGCATTTT.